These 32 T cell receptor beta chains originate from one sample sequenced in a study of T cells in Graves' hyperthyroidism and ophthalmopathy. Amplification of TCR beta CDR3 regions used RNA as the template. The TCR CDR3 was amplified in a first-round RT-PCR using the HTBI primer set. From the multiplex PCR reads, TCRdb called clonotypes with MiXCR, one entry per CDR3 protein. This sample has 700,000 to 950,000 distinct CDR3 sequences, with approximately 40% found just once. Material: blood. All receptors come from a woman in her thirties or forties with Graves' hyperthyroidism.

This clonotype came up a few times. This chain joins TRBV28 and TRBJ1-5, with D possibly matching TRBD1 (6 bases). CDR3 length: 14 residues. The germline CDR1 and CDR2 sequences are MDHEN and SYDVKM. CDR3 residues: CASRGSLSNQPQHF. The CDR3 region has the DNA TGTGCTTCAAGGGGGAGCCTTAGCAATCAGCCCCAGCATTTT.

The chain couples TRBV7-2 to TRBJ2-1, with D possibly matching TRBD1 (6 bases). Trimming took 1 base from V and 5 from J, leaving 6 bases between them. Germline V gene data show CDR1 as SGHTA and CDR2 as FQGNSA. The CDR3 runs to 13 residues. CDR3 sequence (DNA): TGTGCCAGCAGCTTAGACAGGGACAATGAGCAGTTCTTC. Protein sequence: CASSLDRDNEQFF.

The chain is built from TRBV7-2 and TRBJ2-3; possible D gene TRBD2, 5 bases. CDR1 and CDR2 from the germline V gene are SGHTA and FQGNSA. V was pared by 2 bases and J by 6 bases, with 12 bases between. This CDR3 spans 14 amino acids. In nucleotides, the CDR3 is TGTGCCAGCAGCTTAACGGGGTCCAGGGATACGCAGTATTTT. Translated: CASSLTGSRDTQYF.

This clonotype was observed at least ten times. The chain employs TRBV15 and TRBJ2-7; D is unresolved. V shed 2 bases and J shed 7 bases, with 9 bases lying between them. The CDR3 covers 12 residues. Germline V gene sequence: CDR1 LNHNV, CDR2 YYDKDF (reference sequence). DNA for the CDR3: TGTGCCACCAGCAGATACCCCGGGGAGCAGTACTTC. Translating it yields CATSRYPGEQYF. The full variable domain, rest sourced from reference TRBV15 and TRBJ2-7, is DAMVIQNPRYQVTQFGKPVTLSCSQTLNHNVMYWYQQKSSQAPKLLFHYYDKDFNNEADTPDNFQSRRPNTSFCFLDIRSPGLGDTAMYLCATSRYPGEQYFGPGTRLTVT.

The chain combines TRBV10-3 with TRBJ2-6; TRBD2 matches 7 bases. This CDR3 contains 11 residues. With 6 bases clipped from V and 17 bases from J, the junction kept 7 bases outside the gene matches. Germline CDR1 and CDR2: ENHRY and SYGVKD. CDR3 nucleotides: TGTGCCATCAGGGAACTAGCGTCAGTGACTTTC. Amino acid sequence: CAIRELASVTF.

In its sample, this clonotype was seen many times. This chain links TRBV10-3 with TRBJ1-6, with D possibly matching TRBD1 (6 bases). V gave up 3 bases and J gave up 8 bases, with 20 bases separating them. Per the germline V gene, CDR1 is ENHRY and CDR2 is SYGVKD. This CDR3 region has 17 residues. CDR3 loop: CAISDFRGRDTDSPLHF. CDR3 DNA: TGTGCCATCAGTGACTTCAGGGGCCGGGATACCGATTCACCCCTCCACTTT.

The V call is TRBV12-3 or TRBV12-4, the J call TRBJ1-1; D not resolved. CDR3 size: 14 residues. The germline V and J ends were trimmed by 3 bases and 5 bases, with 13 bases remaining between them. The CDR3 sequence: CASSFNGEGTEAFF. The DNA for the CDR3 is TGTGCCAGCAGTTTTAACGGGGAAGGAACTGAAGCTTTCTTT.

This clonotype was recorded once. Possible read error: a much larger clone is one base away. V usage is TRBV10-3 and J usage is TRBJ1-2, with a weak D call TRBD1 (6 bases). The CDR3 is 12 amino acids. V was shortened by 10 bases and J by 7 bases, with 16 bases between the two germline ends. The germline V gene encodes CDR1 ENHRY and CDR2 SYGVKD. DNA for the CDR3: TGTGCCAGCGGGAACGGGGGGCCTGGCTACACCTTC. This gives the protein CASGNGGPGYTF.

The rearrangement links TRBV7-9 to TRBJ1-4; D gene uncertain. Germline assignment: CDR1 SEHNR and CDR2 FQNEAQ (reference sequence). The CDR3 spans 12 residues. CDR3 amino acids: CASVATNEKLFF. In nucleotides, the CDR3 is TGTGCGAGCGTGGCAACTAATGAAAAACTGTTTTTT.

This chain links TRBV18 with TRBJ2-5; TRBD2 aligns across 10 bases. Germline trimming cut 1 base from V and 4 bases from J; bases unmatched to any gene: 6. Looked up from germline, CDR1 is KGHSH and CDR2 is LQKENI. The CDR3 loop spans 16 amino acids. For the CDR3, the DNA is TGTGCCAGCTCACCACGGCTAGCGGGAGAGGGAGAGACCCAGTACTTC. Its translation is CASSPRLAGEGETQYF.

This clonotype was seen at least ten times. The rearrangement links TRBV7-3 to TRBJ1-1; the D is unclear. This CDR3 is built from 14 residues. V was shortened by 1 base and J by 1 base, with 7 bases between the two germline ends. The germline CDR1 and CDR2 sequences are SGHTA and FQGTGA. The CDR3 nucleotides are TGTGCCAGCAGCTTAATCGGTACGAACACTGAAGCTTTCTTT. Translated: CASSLIGTNTEAFF.

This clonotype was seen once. Written as DNA, the CDR3 is TGTGCCAGCAGTGCCTTTAACGAGCAGTTCTTC. It specifies CASSAFNEQFF. The rearrangement uses TRBV7-7 and TRBJ2-7; unclear D gene. The DNA end is more similar to TRBJ2-1, so the J call may be wrong. Germline CDR1 reads SSHAT; CDR2 reads FNYEAQ (reference sequence). The CDR3 sequence is 11 residues long.

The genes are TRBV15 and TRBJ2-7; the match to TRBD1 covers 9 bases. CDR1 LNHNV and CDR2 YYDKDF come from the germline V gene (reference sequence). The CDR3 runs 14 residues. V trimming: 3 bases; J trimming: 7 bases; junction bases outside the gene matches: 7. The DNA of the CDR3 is TGTGCCACCAGCAGGGACAGGGGCTCCCATGAGCAGTACTTC. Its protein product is CATSRDRGSHEQYF.

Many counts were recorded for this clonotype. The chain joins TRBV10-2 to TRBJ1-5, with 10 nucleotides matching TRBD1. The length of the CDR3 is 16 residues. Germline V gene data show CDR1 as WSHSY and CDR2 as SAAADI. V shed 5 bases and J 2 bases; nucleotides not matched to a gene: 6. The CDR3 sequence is CASSSDRGPGNQPQHF. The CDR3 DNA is TGCGCCAGCAGTTCCGACAGGGGGCCCGGCAATCAGCCCCAGCATTTT.

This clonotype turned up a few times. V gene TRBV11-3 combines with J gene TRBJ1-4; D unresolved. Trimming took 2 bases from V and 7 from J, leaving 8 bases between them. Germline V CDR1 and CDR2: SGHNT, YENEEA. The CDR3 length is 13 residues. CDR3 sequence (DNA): TGTGCCAGCAGCTTACTGGCCGGTGAAAAACTGTTTTTT. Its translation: CASSLLAGEKLFF.

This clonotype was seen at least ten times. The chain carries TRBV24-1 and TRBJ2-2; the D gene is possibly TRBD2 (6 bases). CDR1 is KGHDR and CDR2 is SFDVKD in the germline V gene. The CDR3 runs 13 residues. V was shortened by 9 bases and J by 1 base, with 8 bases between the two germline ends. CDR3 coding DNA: TGTGCCACCGGTAGCGGGAACACCGGGGAGCTGTTTTTT. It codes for CATGSGNTGELFF.

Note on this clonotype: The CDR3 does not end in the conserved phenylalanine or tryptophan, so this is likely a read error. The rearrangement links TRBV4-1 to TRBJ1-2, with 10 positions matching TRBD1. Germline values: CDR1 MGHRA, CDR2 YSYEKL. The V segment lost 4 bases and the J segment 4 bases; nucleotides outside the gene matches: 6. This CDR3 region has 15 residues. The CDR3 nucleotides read TGCGCCAGCAGCCGGACAGGGGGGTTTAGCTATGGCTACACCCTC. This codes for CASSRTGGFSYGYTL.

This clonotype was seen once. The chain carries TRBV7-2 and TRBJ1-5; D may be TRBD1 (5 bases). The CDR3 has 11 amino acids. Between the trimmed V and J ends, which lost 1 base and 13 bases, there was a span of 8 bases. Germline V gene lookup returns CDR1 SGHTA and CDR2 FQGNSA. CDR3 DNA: TGTGCCAGCAGCTTAGTGGGGCAGCAGCATTTT. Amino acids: CASSLVGQQHF.

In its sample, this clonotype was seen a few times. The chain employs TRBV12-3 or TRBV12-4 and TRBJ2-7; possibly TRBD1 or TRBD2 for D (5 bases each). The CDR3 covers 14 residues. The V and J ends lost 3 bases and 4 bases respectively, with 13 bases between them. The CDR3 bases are TGTGCCAGCAGTTTCCTGGGGGAGAAATACGAGCAGTACTTC. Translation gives CASSFLGEKYEQYF.

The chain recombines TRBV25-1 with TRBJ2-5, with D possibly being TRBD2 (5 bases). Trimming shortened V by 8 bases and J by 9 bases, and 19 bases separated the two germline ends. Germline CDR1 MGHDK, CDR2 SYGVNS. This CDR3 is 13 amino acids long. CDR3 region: CASESGPTKSQYF. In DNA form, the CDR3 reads TGTGCCAGCGAAAGCGGACCAACAAAGTCCCAGTACTTC.

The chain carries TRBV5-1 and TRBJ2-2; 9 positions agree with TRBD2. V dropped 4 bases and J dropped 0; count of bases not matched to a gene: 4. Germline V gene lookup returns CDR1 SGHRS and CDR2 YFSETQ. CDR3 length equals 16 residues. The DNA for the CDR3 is TGCGCCAGCAGCCCAGCGGGGGGAACGAACACCGGGGAGCTGTTTTTT. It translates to CASSPAGGTNTGELFF.

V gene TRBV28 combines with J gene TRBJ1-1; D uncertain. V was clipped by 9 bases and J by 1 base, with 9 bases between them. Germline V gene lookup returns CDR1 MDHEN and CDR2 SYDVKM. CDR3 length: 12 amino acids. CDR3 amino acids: CASKGGNTEAFF. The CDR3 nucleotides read TGTGCCAGTAAGGGTGGGAACACTGAAGCTTTCTTT.

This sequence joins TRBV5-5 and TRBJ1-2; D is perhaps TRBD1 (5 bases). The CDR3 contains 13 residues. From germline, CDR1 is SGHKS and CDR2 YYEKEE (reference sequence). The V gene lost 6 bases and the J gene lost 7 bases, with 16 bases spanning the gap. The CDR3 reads CASNPSTGFGYTF. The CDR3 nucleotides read TGTGCCAGCAACCCAAGTACAGGATTTGGCTACACCTTC.

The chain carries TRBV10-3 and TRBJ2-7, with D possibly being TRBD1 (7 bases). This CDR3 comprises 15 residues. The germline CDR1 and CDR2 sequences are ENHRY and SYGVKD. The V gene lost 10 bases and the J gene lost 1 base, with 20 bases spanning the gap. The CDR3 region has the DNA TGTGCCAGCGGACTAAGGACAGGACTTTCCTACGAGCAGTACTTC. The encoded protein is CASGLRTGLSYEQYF.

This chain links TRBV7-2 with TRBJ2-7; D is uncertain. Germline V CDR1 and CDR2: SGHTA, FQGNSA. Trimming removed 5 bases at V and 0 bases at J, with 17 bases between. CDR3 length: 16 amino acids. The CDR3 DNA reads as TGTGCCAGCAGCCAAGACTGGTCAGCAGACTCCTACGAGCAGTACTTC. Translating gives CASSQDWSADSYEQYF.

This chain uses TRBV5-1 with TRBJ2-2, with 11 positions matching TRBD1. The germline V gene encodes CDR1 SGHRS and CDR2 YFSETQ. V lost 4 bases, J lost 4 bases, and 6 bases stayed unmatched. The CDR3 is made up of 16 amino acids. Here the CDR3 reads CASSQGGTGGTGELFF. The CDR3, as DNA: TGCGCCAGCAGCCAAGGGGGGACAGGGGGCACCGGGGAGCTGTTTTTT.

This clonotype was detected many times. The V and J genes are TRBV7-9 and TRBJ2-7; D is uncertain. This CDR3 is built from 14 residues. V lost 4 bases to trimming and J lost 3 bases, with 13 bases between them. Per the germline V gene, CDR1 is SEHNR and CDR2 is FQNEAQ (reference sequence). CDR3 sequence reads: CASSSNHIVYEQYF. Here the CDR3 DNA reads TGTGCCAGCAGCTCAAACCACATAGTCTACGAGCAGTACTTC.

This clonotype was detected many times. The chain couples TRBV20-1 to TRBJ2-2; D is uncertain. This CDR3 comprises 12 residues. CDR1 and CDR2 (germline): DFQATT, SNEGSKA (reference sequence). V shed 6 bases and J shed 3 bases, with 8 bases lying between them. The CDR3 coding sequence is TGCAGTGCAAGCCGTTACACCGGGGAGCTGTTTTTT. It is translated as CSASRYTGELFF.

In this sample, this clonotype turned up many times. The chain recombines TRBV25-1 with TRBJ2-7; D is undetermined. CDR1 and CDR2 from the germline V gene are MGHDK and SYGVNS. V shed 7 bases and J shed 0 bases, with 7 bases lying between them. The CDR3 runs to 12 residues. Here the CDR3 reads CASTSSSYEQYF. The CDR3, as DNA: TGTGCCAGCACTAGTAGCTCCTACGAGCAGTACTTC.

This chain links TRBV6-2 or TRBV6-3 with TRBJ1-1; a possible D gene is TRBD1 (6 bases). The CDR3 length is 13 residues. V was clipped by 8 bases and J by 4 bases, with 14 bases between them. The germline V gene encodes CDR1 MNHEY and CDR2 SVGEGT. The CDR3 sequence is CASRTGSGTEAFF. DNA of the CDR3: TGTGCCAGCCGCACAGGGTCGGGCACTGAAGCTTTCTTT.

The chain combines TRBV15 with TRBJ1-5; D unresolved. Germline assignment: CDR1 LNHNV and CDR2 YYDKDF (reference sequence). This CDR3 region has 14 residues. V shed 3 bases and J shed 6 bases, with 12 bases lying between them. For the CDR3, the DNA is TGTGCCACCAGCAGTGCAGCGCGGGGTCAGCCCCAGCATTTT. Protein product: CATSSAARGQPQHF.

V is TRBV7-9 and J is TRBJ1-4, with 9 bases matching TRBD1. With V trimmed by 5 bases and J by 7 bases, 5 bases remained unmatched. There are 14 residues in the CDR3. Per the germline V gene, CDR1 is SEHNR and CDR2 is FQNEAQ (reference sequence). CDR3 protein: CASSKTGGSEKLFF. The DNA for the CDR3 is TGTGCCAGCAGCAAGACAGGGGGAAGTGAAAAACTGTTTTTT.